This T cell receptor beta chain was identified during a study of blood T cells in healthy people across ages. The second PCR ran roughly 6 to 12 cycles with a sample-barcoded 5' primer and J-beta primers. Tags on each cDNA molecule came from a template-switch adaptor with 12 random nucleotides. In TCRdb, the 5' RACE reads were re-called with MiXCR into one record per CDR3 protein. The sample includes about 1.4 million distinct CDR3 sequences, approximately 59% of them seen just once. V was shortened by 6 bases and J by 0 bases, with 13 bases between the two germline ends. Germline V lookup: CDR1 MNHEY, CDR2 SVGEGT. The CDR3 is 15 amino acids. Study-wide findings and caveats: More naive CD4+ cells and higher diversity marked long-lived donors relative to aged donors.

As to this clonotype: The antigen remains unidentified.

Every donor gave approximately 10 milliliters of peripheral blood. The V and J genes are TRBV6-2 or TRBV6-3 and TRBJ2-3; maybe TRBD1 (6 bases). The sample consisted of blood. This TCR was sampled from a man younger than 30 in good health. CDR3 DNA sequence: TGTGCCAGCAGATTACAGGGATCTAGCACAGATACGCAGTATTTT. As protein: CASRLQGSSTDTQYF.